This record covers a single T cell receptor beta chain. What it binds is not known. The sample belongs to a study of identical twins. Broader study findings: Out-of-frame alpha sequences common to twins exhibited an excess of low generation probability. Out-of-frame TCR alpha sharing in monozygotic twins exceeded recombination model predictions. Insertion counts were lower in abundant cord blood beta clonotypes, a trend that memory repertoires did not show.

A single record per CDR3 protein comes from TCRdb applying MiXCR to the 5' RACE reads. There are fewer than 650,000 distinct CDR3 sequences in the sample; 7.1% occur only once, and 1.6% lies in the top ten. Healthy Caucasian individuals made up all the donors. The same data also went into a second study, on yellow fever vaccine responses in identical twins.

Material for sequencing was PBMCs. This TCR derives from a woman aged 18-29 years in good health.

Here the CDR3 reads CASSLTQTYTGELFF. The CDR3 DNA reads as TGCGCCAGCAGCTTGACTCAGACTTACACCGGGGAGCTGTTTTTT. The chain uses TRBV5-1 and TRBJ2-2; D is unclear. Deletions cut 1 base from V and 3 bases from J, with 10 bases between. There are 15 residues in the CDR3. From germline, CDR1 is SGHRS and CDR2 YFSETQ.